This T cell receptor beta chain was found in a study of PD-1 blockade in classical Hodgkin lymphoma. Study findings and constraints: Healthy donors reportedly exceeded newly diagnosed patients in baseline TCR diversity.

Clones were read by immunoSEQ multiplex PCR, and TCRdb kept only the in-frame ones, dropping some. The sample has 100,000 to 130,000 clones; around 89% are singletons. Each patient's relapse followed autologous stem cell transplantation, and brentuximab vedotin exposure varied. A word on this clone: No antigen is known for it.

The J segment lost 4 bases and the V segment lost 3 bases, leaving 6 bases of the junction unmatched. The CDR3 spans 16 residues. CDR1 is SGDLS, CDR2 YYNGEE, per germline. Sequences were derived from peripheral blood mononuclear cells (PBMCs), sampled before the second cycle of nivolumab. The gene calls are TRBV9 and TRBJ2-1; 11 bases map to TRBD2. The receptor was derived from a human donor with classical Hodgkin lymphoma. CDR3 bases: TGTGCCAGCAGCGCGCCGACTAGCGGGATTTACAATGAGCAGTTCTTC. Its translation: CASSAPTSGIYNEQFF.